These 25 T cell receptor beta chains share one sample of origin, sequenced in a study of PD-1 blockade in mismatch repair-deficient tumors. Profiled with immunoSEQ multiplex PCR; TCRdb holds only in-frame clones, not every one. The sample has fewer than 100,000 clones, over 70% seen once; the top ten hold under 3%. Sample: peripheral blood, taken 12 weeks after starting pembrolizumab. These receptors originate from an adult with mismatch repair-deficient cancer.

The CDR3 sequence is CASSEGSSNYGYTF. The CDR3 bases are TGCGCCAGCAGCGAGGGCAGCTCTAACTATGGCTACACCTTC. The V gene is TRBV5-1, the J gene TRBJ1-2, with no clear D. The CDR3 consists of 14 residues. Per the germline V gene, CDR1 is SGHRS and CDR2 is YFSETQ. V was trimmed by 4 bases and J by 0 bases, leaving 10 bases between them.

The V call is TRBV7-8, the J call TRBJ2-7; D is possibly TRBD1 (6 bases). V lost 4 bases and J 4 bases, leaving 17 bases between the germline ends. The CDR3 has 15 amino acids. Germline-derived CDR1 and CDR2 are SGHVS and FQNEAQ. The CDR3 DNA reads TGTGCCAGCAGCTCTATCGGACCCCAGGGGTACGAGCAGTACTTC. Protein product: CASSSIGPQGYEQYF.

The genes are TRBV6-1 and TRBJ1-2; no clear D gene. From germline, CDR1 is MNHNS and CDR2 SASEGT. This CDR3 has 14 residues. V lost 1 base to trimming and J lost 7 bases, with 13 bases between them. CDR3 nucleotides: TGTGCCAGCAGTGAAGTGGCCCGCACGGGTGGCTACACCTTC. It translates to CASSEVARTGGYTF.

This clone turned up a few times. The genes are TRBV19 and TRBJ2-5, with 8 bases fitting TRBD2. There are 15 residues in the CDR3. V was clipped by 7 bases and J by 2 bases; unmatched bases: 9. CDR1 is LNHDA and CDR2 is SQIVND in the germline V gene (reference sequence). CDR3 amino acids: CASNLGSGAQETQYF. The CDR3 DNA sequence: TGTGCCAGTAATCTTGGTAGCGGGGCACAAGAGACCCAGTACTTC. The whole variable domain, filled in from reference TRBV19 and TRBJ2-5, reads DGGITQSPKYLFRKEGQNVTLSCEQNLNHDAMYWYRQDPGQGLRLIYYSQIVNDFQKGDIAEGYSVSREKKESFPLTVTSAQKNPTAFYLCASNLGSGAQETQYFGPGTRLLVL.

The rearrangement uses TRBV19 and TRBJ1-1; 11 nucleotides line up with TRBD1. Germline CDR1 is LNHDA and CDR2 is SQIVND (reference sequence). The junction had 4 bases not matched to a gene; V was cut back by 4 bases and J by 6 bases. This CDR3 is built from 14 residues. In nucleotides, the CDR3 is TGTGCCAGTAGTAAAGGGACAGGGGGAGCTGAAGCTTTCTTT. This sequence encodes CASSKGTGGAEAFF.

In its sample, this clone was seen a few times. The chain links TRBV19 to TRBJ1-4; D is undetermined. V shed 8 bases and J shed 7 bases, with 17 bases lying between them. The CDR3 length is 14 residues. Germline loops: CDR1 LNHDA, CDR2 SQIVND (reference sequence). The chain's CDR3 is CASLDGSIGEKLFF. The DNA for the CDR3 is TGTGCCAGTTTGGACGGATCAATTGGTGAAAAACTGTTTTTT.

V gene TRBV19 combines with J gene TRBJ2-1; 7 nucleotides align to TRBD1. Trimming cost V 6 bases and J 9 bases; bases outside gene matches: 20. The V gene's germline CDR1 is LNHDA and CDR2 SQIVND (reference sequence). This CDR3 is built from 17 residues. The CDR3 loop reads CASSLSWTGFFDGEQFF. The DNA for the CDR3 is TGTGCCAGTAGCCTGTCGTGGACAGGCTTTTTCGATGGTGAGCAGTTCTTC.

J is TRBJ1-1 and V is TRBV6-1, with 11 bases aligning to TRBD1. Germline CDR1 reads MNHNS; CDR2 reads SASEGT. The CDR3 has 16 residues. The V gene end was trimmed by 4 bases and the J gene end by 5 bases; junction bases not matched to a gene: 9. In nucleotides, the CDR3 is TGTGCCAGCAGTGCGGGAGGACAGGGGGCGCGAACTGAAGCTTTCTTT. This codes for CASSAGGQGARTEAFF.

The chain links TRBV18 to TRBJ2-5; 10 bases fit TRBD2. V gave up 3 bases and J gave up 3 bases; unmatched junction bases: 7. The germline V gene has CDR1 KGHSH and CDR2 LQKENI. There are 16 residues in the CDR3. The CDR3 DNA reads TGTGCCAGCTCACCTCGGGCTAGCGGGAGAGAAGAGACCCAGTACTTC. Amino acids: CASSPRASGREETQYF.

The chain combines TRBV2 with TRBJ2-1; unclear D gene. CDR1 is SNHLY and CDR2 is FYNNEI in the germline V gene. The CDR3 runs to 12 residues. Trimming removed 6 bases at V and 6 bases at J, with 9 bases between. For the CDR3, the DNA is TGTGCCAGCAGCCGCTCTAGCAATGAGCAGTTCTTC. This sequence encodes CASSRSSNEQFF. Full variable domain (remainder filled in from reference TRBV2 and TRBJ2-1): EPEVTQTPSHQVTQMGQEVILRCVPISNHLYFYWYRQILGQKVEFLVSFYNNEISEKSEIFDDQFSVERPDGSNFTLKIRSTKLEDSAMYFCASSRSSNEQFFGPGTRLTVL.

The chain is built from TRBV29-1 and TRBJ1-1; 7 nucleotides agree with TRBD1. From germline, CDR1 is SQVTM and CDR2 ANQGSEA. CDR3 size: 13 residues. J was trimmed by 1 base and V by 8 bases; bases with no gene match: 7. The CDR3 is CSTATGRNTEAFF. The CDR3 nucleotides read TGCAGCACTGCGACAGGGCGGAACACTGAAGCTTTCTTT.

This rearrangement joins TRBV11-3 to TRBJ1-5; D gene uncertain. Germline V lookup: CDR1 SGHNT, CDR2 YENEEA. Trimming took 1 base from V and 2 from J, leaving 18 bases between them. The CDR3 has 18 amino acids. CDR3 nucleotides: TGTGCCAGCAGCTTAGGGGAGAGATCGGCGGGAGGCAATCAGCCCCAGCATTTT. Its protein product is CASSLGERSAGGNQPQHF.

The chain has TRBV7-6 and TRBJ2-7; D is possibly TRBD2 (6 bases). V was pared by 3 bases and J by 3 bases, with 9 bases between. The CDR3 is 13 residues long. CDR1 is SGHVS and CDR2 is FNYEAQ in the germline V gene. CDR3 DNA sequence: TGTGCCAGCAGCTTCCGGGAGAGCTACGAGCAGTACTTC. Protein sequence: CASSFRESYEQYF.

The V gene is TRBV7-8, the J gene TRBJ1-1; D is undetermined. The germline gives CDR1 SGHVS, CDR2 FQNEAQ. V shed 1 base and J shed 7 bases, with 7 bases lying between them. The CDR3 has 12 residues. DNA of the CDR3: TGTGCCAGCAGCTTAGGCCCAGGTGAAGCTTTCTTT. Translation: CASSLGPGEAFF.

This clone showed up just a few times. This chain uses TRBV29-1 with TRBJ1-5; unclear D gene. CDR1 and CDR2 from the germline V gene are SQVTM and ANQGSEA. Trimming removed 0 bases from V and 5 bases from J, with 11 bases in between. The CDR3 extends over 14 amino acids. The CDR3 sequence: CSVEETGIDQPQHF. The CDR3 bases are TGCAGCGTTGAAGAAACGGGGATTGATCAGCCCCAGCATTTT.

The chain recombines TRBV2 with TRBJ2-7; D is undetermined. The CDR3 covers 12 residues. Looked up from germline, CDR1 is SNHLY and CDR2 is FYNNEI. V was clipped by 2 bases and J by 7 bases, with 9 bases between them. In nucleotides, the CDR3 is TGTGCCAGCAGTGAATCGTCCAGGGAGCAGTACTTC. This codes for CASSESSREQYF.

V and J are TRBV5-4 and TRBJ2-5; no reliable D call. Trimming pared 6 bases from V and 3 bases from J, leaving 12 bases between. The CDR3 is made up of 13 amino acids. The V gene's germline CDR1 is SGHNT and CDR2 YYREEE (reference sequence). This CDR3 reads CASTPPTEETQYF. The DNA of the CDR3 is TGTGCCAGCACCCCCCCCACGGAAGAGACCCAGTACTTC.

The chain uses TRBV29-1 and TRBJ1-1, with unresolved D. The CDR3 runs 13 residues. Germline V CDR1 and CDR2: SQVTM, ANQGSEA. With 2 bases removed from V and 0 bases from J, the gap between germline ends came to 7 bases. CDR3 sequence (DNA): TGCAGCGTTGAATCAGGTATGAACACTGAAGCTTTCTTT. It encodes CSVESGMNTEAFF.

As DNA, the CDR3 is TGCGCCAGCAGGACCGGACTAGCGGTAACCTACGAGCAGTACTTC. Amino acid sequence: CASRTGLAVTYEQYF. V and J are TRBV5-1 and TRBJ2-7; the match to TRBD2 covers 10 bases. The CDR3 has 15 amino acids. The germline V gene has CDR1 SGHRS and CDR2 YFSETQ. Trimming took 5 bases from V and 2 from J; bases not matched to a gene: 7.

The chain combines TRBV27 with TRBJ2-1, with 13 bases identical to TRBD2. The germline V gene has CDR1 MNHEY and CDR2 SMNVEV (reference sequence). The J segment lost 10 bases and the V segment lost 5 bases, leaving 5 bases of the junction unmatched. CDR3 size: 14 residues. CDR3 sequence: CASSQGTSGMEQFF. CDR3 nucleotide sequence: TGTGCCAGCAGTCAGGGGACTAGCGGGATGGAGCAGTTCTTC.

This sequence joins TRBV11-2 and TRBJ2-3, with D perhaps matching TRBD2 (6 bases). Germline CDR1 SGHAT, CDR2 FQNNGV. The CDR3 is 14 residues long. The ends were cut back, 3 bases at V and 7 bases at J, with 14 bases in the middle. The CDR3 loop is CASSLEGPPNTQYF. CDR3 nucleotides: TGTGCCAGCAGCTTGGAGGGGCCCCCGAATACGCAGTATTTT.

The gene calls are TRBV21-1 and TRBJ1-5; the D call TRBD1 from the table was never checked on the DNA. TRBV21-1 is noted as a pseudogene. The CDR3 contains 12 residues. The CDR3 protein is CARRQGPHPQHF. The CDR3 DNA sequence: TGTGCCCGGAGACAGGGACCTCATCCCCAGCATTTT.

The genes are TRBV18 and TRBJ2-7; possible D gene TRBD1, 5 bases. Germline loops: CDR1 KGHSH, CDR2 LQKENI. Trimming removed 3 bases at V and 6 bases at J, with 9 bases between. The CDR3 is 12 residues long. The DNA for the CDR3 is TGTGCCAGCTCACCCTCCCAGGGCGAGCAGTACTTC. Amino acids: CASSPSQGEQYF.

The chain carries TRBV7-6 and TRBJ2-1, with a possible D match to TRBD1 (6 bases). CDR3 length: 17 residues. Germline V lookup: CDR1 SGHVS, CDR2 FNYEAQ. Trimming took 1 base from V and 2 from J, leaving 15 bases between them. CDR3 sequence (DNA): TGTGCCAGCAGCTTAGTAGTAGGGGGTATGACCTACAATGAGCAGTTCTTC. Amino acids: CASSLVVGGMTYNEQFF.

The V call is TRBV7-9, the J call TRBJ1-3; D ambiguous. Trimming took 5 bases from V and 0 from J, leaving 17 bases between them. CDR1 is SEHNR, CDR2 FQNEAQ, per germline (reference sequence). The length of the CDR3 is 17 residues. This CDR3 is CASSRNRIPGSGNTIYF. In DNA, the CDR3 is TGTGCCAGCAGCCGTAATCGGATACCAGGCTCTGGAAACACCATATATTTT.